This T cell receptor (beta chain) was identified in a study of identical twins. One entry per CDR3 protein, called by TCRdb with MiXCR from the 5' RACE reads. The sample carries 400,000 to 650,000 distinct CDR3 sequences, roughly a fifth recorded once. Germline V gene sequence: CDR1 SGHTA, CDR2 FQGNSA. V shed 5 bases and J shed 7 bases, with 6 bases lying between them. The CDR3 consists of 11 residues. This clonotype has at least ten counts. These data also formed part of another study, on T cells expressing NK-cell markers.

The clonotype was recovered from a woman aged 18-29 years in good health. Sequenced material: CD4+ T cells sorted from blood. The rearrangement uses TRBV7-2 and TRBJ2-1; D gene ambiguous. The CDR3 here is CASSPHNEQFF. DNA for the CDR3: TGTGCCAGCAGCCCTCATAATGAGCAGTTCTTC.